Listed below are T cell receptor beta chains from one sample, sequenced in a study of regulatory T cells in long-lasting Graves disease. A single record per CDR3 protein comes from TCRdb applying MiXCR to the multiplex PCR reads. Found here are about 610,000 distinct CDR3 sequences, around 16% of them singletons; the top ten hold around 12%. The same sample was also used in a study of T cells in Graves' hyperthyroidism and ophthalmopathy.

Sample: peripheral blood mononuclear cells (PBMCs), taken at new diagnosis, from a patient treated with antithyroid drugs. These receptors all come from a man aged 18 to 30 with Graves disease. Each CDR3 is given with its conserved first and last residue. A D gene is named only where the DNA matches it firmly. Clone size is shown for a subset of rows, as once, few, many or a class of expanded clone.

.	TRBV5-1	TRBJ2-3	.	CASSLGGYDTDTQYF	TGCGCCAGCAGCTTGGGGGGGTACGACACAGATACGCAGTATTTT
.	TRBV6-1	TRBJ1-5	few	CASREDRQDQPQHF	TGTGCCAGCAGGGAAGATCGACAGGATCAGCCCCAGCATTTT
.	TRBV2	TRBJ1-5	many	CASSGPQGRGSPQHF	TGTGCCAGCAGTGGACCCCAGGGGCGAGGATCGCCCCAGCATTTT
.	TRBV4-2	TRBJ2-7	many	CASSGYRDKGQYF	TGTGCCAGCAGCGGATACCGGGACAAAGGGCAGTACTTC
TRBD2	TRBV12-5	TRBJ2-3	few	CASGPGTSGGTDTQYF	TGTGCTAGTGGCCCTGGGACTAGCGGGGGCACAGATACGCAGTATTTT
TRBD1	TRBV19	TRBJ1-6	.	CASSIGDRTNSPLHF	TGTGCCAGTAGTATTGGGGACAGGACTAATTCACCCCTCCACTTT
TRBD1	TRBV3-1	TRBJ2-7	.	CASSQALLRDRGLKQYF	TGTGCCAGCAGCCAAGCACTACTCCGGGACAGGGGGCTCAAGCAGTACTTC
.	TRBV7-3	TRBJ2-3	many	CASSAGLASTDTQYF	TGTGCCAGCAGCGCAGGCCTAGCGAGCACAGATACGCAGTATTTT
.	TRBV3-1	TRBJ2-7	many	CASSEDPGYEQYF	TGTGCCAGCAGCGAAGACCCGGGGTACGAGCAGTACTTC
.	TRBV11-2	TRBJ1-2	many	CASSLDRINYGYTF	TGTGCCAGCAGCTTAGACAGGATTAACTATGGCTACACCTTC
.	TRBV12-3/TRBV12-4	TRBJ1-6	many	CASSLAGGNSPLHF	TGTGCCAGCAGTTTAGCCGGGGGTAATTCACCCCTCCACTTT
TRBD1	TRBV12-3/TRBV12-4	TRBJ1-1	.	CASSNPGQGFAEAFF	TGTGCCAGCAGTAACCCGGGACAGGGGTTCGCTGAAGCTTTCTTT
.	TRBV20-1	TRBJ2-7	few	CSGRGSYEQYF	TGCAGTGGCAGGGGCTCCTACGAGCAGTACTTC
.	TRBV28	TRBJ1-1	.	CASSRGGEAFF	TGTGCCAGTTCGAGGGGTGGTGAAGCTTTCTTT
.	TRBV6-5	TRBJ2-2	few	CASSYKAGELFF	TGTGCCAGCAGTTACAAGGCCGGGGAGCTGTTTTTT
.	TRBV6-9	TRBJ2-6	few	CASSSDSGANVLTF	TGTGCCAGCAGTTCAGACTCCGGGGCCAACGTCCTGACTTTC
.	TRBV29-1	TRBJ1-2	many	CSDSGLYGYTF	TGCAGCGACTCAGGGCTCTATGGCTACACCTTC
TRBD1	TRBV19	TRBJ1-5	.	CASTLSLRGPNQPQHF	TGTGCCAGTACCCTGTCTCTCAGGGGGCCCAATCAGCCCCAGCATTTT
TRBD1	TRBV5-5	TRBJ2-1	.	CASSLADRGIDEQFF	TGTGCCAGCAGCTTGGCGGACAGGGGGATCGATGAGCAGTTCTTC
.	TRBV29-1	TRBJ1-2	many	CSAYLVFPNRVNYGYTF	TGCAGCGCCTATTTGGTTTTTCCGAACAGGGTGAACTATGGCTACACCTTC
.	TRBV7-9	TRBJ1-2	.	CASSLGLAGQFDGYTF	TGTGCCAGCAGCTTAGGTTTGGCAGGGCAATTCGATGGCTACACCTTC
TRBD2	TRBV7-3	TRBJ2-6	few	CASSLRAGFGANVLTF	TGTGCCAGCAGCTTAAGAGCGGGATTTGGGGCCAACGTCCTGACTTTC
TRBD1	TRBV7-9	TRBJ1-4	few	CASSPTGTENEKLFF	TGTGCCAGCAGTCCTACCGGGACAGAAAATGAAAAACTGTTTTTT
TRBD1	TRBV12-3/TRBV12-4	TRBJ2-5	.	CASSWDSDGTQYF	TGTGCCAGCAGCTGGGACAGTGATGGGACCCAGTACTTC
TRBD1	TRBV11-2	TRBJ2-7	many	CASSLGTGAEQYF	TGTGCCAGCAGCTTAGGGACAGGGGCCGAGCAGTACTTC
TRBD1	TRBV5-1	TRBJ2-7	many	CASSPFGTAGEEQYF	TGCGCCAGCAGCCCGTTTGGGACAGCCGGGGAGGAGCAGTACTTC
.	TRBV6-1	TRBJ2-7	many	CASSRGASNEQYF	TGTGCCAGCAGCCGCGGCGCCAGCAACGAGCAGTACTTC
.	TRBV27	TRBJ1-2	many	CASSLLGRWETLLF	TGTGCCAGCAGTTTATTAGGGCGATGGGAAACACTACTCTTC
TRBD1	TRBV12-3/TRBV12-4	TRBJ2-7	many	CASRGWDREAYEQYF	TGTGCCAGCAGGGGATGGGACAGGGAAGCCTACGAGCAGTACTTC
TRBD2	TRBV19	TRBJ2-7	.	CASSIDGGVPYEQYF	TGTGCCAGTAGTATCGACGGGGGGGTCCCCTACGAGCAGTACTTC
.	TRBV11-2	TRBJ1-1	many	CASSSQLWTEAFF	TGTGCCAGCAGCTCACAATTGTGGACTGAAGCTTTCTTT
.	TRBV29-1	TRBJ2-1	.	CSVDDRGLGLAGARHEQFF	TGCAGCGTTGACGACAGGGGGTTAGGGCTAGCGGGAGCCCGGCATGAGCAGTTCTTC
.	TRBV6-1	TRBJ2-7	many	CASSSTSRSSYEQYF	TGTGCCAGCAGCTCCACTAGCAGGAGCTCCTACGAGCAGTACTTC
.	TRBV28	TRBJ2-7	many	CASTLGGRISYEQYF	TGTGCCAGCACCCTGGGGGGGCGAATCTCCTACGAGCAGTACTTC
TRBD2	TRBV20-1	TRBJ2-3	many	CSATWASGRDGTDTQYF	TGCAGTGCCACGTGGGCTAGCGGGAGGGATGGCACAGATACGCAGTATTTT
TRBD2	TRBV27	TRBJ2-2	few	CASSGFRGVGELFF	TGTGCCAGCAGTGGATTCCGGGGGGTCGGGGAGCTGTTTTTT
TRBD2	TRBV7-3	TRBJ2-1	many	CASSLVAGGRNEQFF	TGTGCCAGCAGCTTAGTAGCGGGGGGTCGAAATGAGCAGTTCTTC
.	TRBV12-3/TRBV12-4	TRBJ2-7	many	CASSLSLSGQYF	TGTGCCAGCAGTTTGTCGCTTAGCGGGCAGTACTTC
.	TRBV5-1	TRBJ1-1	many	CASSSRRRGELMNTEAFF	TGCGCCAGCAGCTCGCGGCGCAGGGGAGAACTTATGAACACTGAAGCTTTCTTT
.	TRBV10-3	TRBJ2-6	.	CAILGAASGANVLTF	TGTGCCATCCTCGGCGCGGCTTCTGGGGCCAACGTCCTGACTTTC
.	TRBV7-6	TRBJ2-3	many	CASSLGVDTQYF	TGTGCCAGCAGCTTAGGGGTAGATACGCAGTATTTT
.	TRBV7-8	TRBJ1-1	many	CASSLGAEMNTEAFF	TGTGCCAGCAGCTTAGGTGCCGAAATGAACACTGAAGCTTTCTTT
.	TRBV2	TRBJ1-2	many	CASRSNPGRGSRGYTF	TGTGCCAGCAGATCGAACCCGGGCAGGGGCTCGAGAGGCTACACCTTC
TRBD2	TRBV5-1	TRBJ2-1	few	CASSLSGSDEQFF	TGCGCCAGCAGCTTGAGCGGGAGCGATGAGCAGTTCTTC
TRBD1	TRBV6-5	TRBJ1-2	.	CASSYSTGYTNYGYTF	TGTGCCAGCAGTTACTCGACAGGGTATACTAACTATGGCTACACCTTC
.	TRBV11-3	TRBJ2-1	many	CASSLSWRDDLYNEQFF	TGTGCCAGCAGCTTATCTTGGCGGGACGACCTCTACAATGAGCAGTTCTTC
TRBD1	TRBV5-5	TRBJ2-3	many	CASSLARGLYTDTQYF	TGTGCCAGCAGCTTGGCCAGGGGGCTCTACACAGATACGCAGTATTTT
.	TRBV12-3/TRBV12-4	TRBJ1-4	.	CASSEGTLRGKLFF	TGTGCCAGCAGTGAGGGGACTCTGAGGGGAAAACTGTTTTTT
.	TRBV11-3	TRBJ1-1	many	CASSFRGDANTEAFF	TGTGCCAGCAGCTTTAGAGGGGACGCGAACACTGAAGCTTTCTTT
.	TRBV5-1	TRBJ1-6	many	CASSNWGGRGTPLHF	TGCGCCAGCAGCAATTGGGGAGGTCGAGGGACACCCCTCCACTTT